This T cell receptor beta chain is from a study of identical twins. Study-wide results and limits: Models, which agreed with sharing between unrelated individuals, nonetheless underestimated the out-of-frame TCR alpha sharing seen in monozygotic twins. Insertions were reduced in abundant cord blood beta clonotypes but not in memory repertoires. Conclusions rested on cross-sectional statistics rather than following the same donors.

A few counts support this clonotype. The antigen remains undetermined. With V trimmed by 3 bases and J by 5 bases, 15 bases remained unmatched. The CDR3 contains 17 residues. Germline values: CDR1 SGHRS, CDR2 YFSETQ. Every donor was a healthy Caucasian. TCRdb re-called the 5' RACE reads through MiXCR, storing one row per CDR3 protein. The repertoire holds about 240,000 distinct CDR3 sequences, with roughly 10% as singletons. Source material: memory T cells sorted from blood. V and J are TRBV5-1 and TRBJ2-7; 9 nucleotides align to TRBD2. The receptor's source is a man aged 50 to 60 in good health. CDR3 region: CASSSPTGTSRGNEQYF. The CDR3 DNA reads as TGCGCCAGCAGCTCGCCCACCGGGACTAGCCGGGGGAACGAGCAGTACTTC.